Described below is a single T cell receptor beta chain sequence and its context. Its antigen remains unidentified. Via 5' RACE with UMI labels, TRB cDNA libraries were prepared. Following a re-call of the 5' RACE reads, TCRdb has one entry per CDR3 protein and lacks DNA. The table for this sample gives tens of thousands of distinct CDR3 sequences. This entry is derived from a study of CXCR3-negative and CXCR3-positive naive CD8 T cells. General study points: Naive CXCR3-negative cells resembled naive CXCR3-positive cells in TRBV-TRBJ usage; memory cells differed. Comparably high diversity marked both naive subsets, whereas memory CD8+ cells had much lower diversity. Naive CXCR3-positive cells had TRB CDR3s more hydrophobic than those of CXCR3-negative naive cells.

CDR1 is LGHNA, CDR2 YNFKEQ, per germline. The CDR3 is 16 residues long. This TCR was recovered from a human donor in good health. Some clones in this sample may be carry-over from other donors' samples. J is TRBJ2-3 and V is TRBV4-2; with no DNA, the TCRdb D assignment of TRBD1 cannot be verified. The specimen sequenced was naive CXCR3+ CD8+ T cells from blood. Subset described: CD45RO-CCR7+CD27+CD95- naive CD8+ T cells expressing CXCR3 (TNR3+). CDR3 residues: CASSREKNLPPDTQYF.